This entry features one T cell receptor beta chain sequence. Its antigen remains unknown. The data stem from a study of cytomegalovirus exposure and HLA in healthy donors. Trimming pared 0 bases from V and 4 bases from J, leaving 9 bases between. Per the germline V gene, CDR1 is MNHEY and CDR2 is SVGAGI. The CDR3 loop spans 14 amino acids. The PCR had 60 Vbeta and 13 Jbeta primers. Measured with immunoSEQ multiplex PCR; TCRdb has only the in-frame clones, and not every one. In the table there are approximately 200,000 clones, 70% to 85% of which are singletons. Study results and caveats: An Asian-associated ancestry cluster reportedly showed fewer N-insertions than the roughly 670-donor mean in a later analysis. For TCR beta chains, V- and J-gene trimming was later linked to a missense DCLRE1C variant. Cytomegalovirus-associated status was assigned to approximately 160 TCR beta chains. Likely technical artifact: a cluster of highly shared sequence variants.

Sequencing was done on a sample of PBMCs. This TCR was recovered from a boy aged 2 to 9 in good health and CMV-seronegative. The chain recombines TRBV6-5 with TRBJ1-2, with D uncertain. CDR3 nucleotides: TGTGCCAGCAGTTACTCGACACAGCCCTATGGCTACACCTTC. Translating it yields CASSYSTQPYGYTF.